One and the same sample provided the 27 T cell receptor beta chains below, sequenced in a study of T cell responses to AZD1222 COVID-19 vaccine. The table came from immunoSEQ multiplex PCR; TCRdb's copy has only in-frame clones and leaves some out. The top ten clones hold about 2.7% of a sample with some 120,000 clones, about 91% of them seen once. Specimen: peripheral blood, collected on day 0 of AZD1222 vaccination. These receptors were obtained from an adult in good health.

The chain couples TRBV4-1 to TRBJ2-7, with D possibly TRBD1 on 5 matching bases. V was trimmed by 3 bases and J by 3 bases, leaving 15 bases between them. This CDR3 region has 15 residues. Germline V gene sequence: CDR1 MGHRA, CDR2 YSYEKL. In DNA form, the CDR3 reads TGCGCCAGCAGCCAGCCCCAGGGTAAGGGCTACGAGCAGTACTTC. This sequence encodes CASSQPQGKGYEQYF.

With respect to this clone: One junction end does not reproduce the germline sequence, and a read error may be involved. The rearrangement joins TRBV9 to TRBJ1-1, with D perhaps matching TRBD1 (5 bases). CDR1 is SGDLS, CDR2 YYNGEE, per germline. The CDR3 sequence is 13 residues long. The DNA of the CDR3 is TGTGCCAGCAGCCCAGAGGGGAGAAAAGGAGCCCACTTT. This gives the protein CASSPEGRKGAHF.

The chain combines TRBV7-8 with TRBJ2-5; 7 bases match TRBD2. Germline V gene sequence: CDR1 SGHVS, CDR2 FQNEAQ. Trimming took 5 bases from V and 1 from J; bases not matched to a gene: 7. The CDR3 runs 15 residues. The DNA for the CDR3 is TGTGCCAGCAGCACCGCGGCGGGGGTCCAAGAGACCCAGTACTTC. This codes for CASSTAAGVQETQYF.

The chain couples TRBV30 to TRBJ1-1, with D possibly matching TRBD1 (5 bases). V shed 5 bases and J shed 0 bases, with 10 bases lying between them. Germline V gene lookup returns CDR1 GTSNPN and CDR2 SVGIG (reference sequence). The CDR3 is 13 amino acids. The CDR3 here is CAWGQFLNTEAFF. The CDR3 region has the DNA TGTGCCTGGGGACAATTTCTGAACACTGAAGCTTTCTTT.

The CDR3 bases are TGTGCCAGTAGTATACGGGAGGGCGTCACCGGGGAGCTGTTTTTT. Residues: CASSIREGVTGELFF. This chain joins TRBV19 and TRBJ2-2, with 8 bases that match TRBD2. The junction had 3 bases not matched to a gene; V was cut back by 2 bases and J by 4 bases. CDR1 and CDR2 (germline): LNHDA, SQIVND (reference sequence). CDR3 size: 15 residues.

This chain connects TRBV2 to TRBJ2-3, with D perhaps matching TRBD2 (5 bases). CDR1 SNHLY and CDR2 FYNNEI come from the germline V gene. The CDR3 spans 16 residues. Trimming removed 7 bases from V and 0 bases from J, with 17 bases in between. The CDR3 loop reads CASKRWSGTSTDTQYF. CDR3 coding DNA: TGTGCCAGCAAGCGGTGGAGCGGAACCAGCACAGATACGCAGTATTTT.

The chain couples TRBV27 to TRBJ1-2, with D unclear. The ends were cut back, 5 bases at V and 4 bases at J, with 14 bases in the middle. Germline V lookup: CDR1 MNHEY, CDR2 SMNVEV (reference sequence). CDR3 length: 14 amino acids. Written as DNA, the CDR3 is TGTGCCAGCAGTCCCGTCGGCAGCCTCTATGGCTACACCTTC. Translating it yields CASSPVGSLYGYTF.

This CDR3 reads CASSRGQGGYSYEQYF. The CDR3 bases are TGTGCCAGCAGCCGAGGACAGGGGGGATACTCCTACGAGCAGTACTTC. The genes are TRBV7-9 and TRBJ2-7, with 10 bases that match TRBD1. The CDR3 contains 16 residues. The germline CDR1 and CDR2 sequences are SEHNR and FQNEAQ (reference sequence). V shed 5 bases, J shed 0 bases, and the junction held 7 bases outside the gene matches.

The DNA of the CDR3 is TGTGCCAGCAGCCAAGATAGGGGGTCTCAAAACATTCAGTACTTC. Amino acids: CASSQDRGSQNIQYF. V is TRBV4-2 and J is TRBJ2-4, with D perhaps matching TRBD1 (6 bases). The CDR3 consists of 15 residues. CDR1 and CDR2 from the germline V gene are LGHNA and YNFKEQ. Trimming took off 0 bases at V and 5 bases at J, with 11 bases between the two ends.

The chain uses TRBV3-1 (or the pseudogene TRBV3-2) and TRBJ2-4, with D possibly matching TRBD2 (5 bases). Germline CDR1 LGHDT, CDR2 YNNKEL (reference sequence). Trimming pared 1 base from V and 11 bases from J, leaving 15 bases between. CDR3 length: 14 amino acids. The CDR3: CASSQGTGEAVQYF. DNA of the CDR3: TGTGCCAGCAGCCAAGGAACCGGGGAAGCCGTTCAGTACTTC.

The chain joins TRBV19 to TRBJ2-3; D might be TRBD2 (6 bases). Looked up from germline, CDR1 is LNHDA and CDR2 is SQIVND (reference sequence). Between the trimmed V and J ends, which lost 4 bases and 0 bases, there was a span of 11 bases. The CDR3 is 15 residues long. The CDR3 bases are TGTGCCAGTAGTAAGGTGGGGACTAGCACAGATACGCAGTATTTT. Translation gives CASSKVGTSTDTQYF.

The rearrangement joins TRBV25-1 to TRBJ1-2; D not resolved. The CDR3 contains 15 residues. V gave up 3 bases and J gave up 3 bases, with 14 bases separating them. Germline values: CDR1 MGHDK, CDR2 SYGVNS. CDR3 in DNA: TGTGCCAGCAGTGAGGGCCGGACGGACTACTATGGCTACACCTTC. Translating it yields CASSEGRTDYYGYTF.

J is TRBJ1-6 and V is TRBV6-5, with D possibly TRBD1 on 6 matching bases. Looked up from germline, CDR1 is MNHEY and CDR2 is SVGAGI. V gave up 2 bases and J gave up 18 bases, with 11 bases separating them. The CDR3 loop spans 11 amino acids. The CDR3 coding sequence is TGTGCCAGCAGTTACGGGGGGGCCTCCCACTTT. It codes for CASSYGGASHF.

The rearrangement uses TRBV10-2 and TRBJ1-3; 8 positions agree with TRBD1. V gave up 2 bases and J gave up 3 bases; unmatched junction bases: 3. Germline-derived CDR1 and CDR2 are WSHSY and SAAADI. The CDR3 consists of 15 residues. The CDR3 spells CASSEVRGLGNTIYF. Here the CDR3 DNA reads TGCGCCAGCAGTGAGGTCAGGGGGCTTGGAAACACCATATATTTT.

Only a few counts were recorded for this clone. V is TRBV6-2 or TRBV6-3 and J is TRBJ2-7; TRBD2 aligns across 9 bases. CDR3 length: 15 amino acids. Trimming removed 6 bases from V and 5 bases from J; junction bases left unmatched: 11. Germline-derived CDR1 and CDR2 are MNHEY and SVGEGT. The CDR3 region has the DNA TGTGCCAGCAGCCCCTGGGGCGGGAGGGCAGACGAGCAGTACTTC. This codes for CASSPWGGRADEQYF.

The chain recombines TRBV27 with TRBJ2-2; D unclear. V shed 1 base and J shed 4 bases, with 16 bases lying between them. The CDR3 contains 17 residues. The germline V gene has CDR1 MNHEY and CDR2 SMNVEV (reference sequence). The chain's CDR3 is CASSLLVTGDLTGELFF. CDR3 bases: TGTGCCAGCAGTTTATTGGTAACGGGCGACCTCACCGGGGAGCTGTTTTTT.

The sample holds one count of this clone. The chain carries TRBV6-5 and TRBJ1-1; maybe TRBD1 (6 bases). In germline, CDR1 is MNHEY, CDR2 SVGAGI. The CDR3 is 14 amino acids. The V and J ends lost 3 bases and 3 bases respectively, with 11 bases between them. In DNA form, the CDR3 reads TGTGCCAGCAGTTATTGGGGGGGGCACACTGAAGCTTTCTTT. This codes for CASSYWGGHTEAFF.

The chain couples TRBV4-1 to TRBJ1-1; D is ambiguous. In germline, CDR1 is MGHRA, CDR2 YSYEKL. Deletions cut 1 base from V and 6 bases from J, with 15 bases between. CDR3 length equals 15 residues. The CDR3 spells CASSQGSLLVAEAFF. CDR3 DNA: TGCGCCAGCAGCCAAGGGAGCCTCTTGGTCGCTGAAGCTTTCTTT.

The chain uses TRBV25-1 and TRBJ2-1, with 12 positions matching TRBD2. Germline V gives CDR1 MGHDK, CDR2 SYGVNS. Unmatched junction bases numbered 5, after V lost 3 bases and J lost 8 bases. The CDR3 is made up of 15 amino acids. The CDR3 bases are TGTGCCAGCAGTGATCGGACTAGCGGGAACCATGAGCAGTTCTTC. It specifies CASSDRTSGNHEQFF.

This clone showed up just once. The chain links TRBV2 to TRBJ1-1, with D tentatively TRBD1 (6 bases). Germline loops: CDR1 SNHLY, CDR2 FYNNEI. CDR3 size: 13 residues. V was clipped by 4 bases and J by 4 bases, with 10 bases between them. CDR3 loop: CASSVQGPTEAFF. The CDR3 bases are TGTGCCAGCAGTGTCCAGGGGCCCACTGAAGCTTTCTTT.

V usage is TRBV6-5 and J usage is TRBJ2-1, with TRBD2 matching 14 bases. With 6 bases clipped from V and 7 bases from J, the junction kept 5 bases outside the gene matches. The CDR3 sequence is 15 residues long. Germline V gene data show CDR1 as MNHEY and CDR2 as SVGAGI. CDR3 DNA sequence: TGTGCCAGCAGATTCGGGACTAGCGGGAGAAATGAGCAGTTCTTC. Protein product: CASRFGTSGRNEQFF.

V and J are TRBV5-4 and TRBJ1-1; possibly TRBD1 for D (5 bases). V lost 0 bases to trimming and J lost 1 base, with 13 bases between them. Looked up from germline, CDR1 is SGHNT and CDR2 is YYREEE (reference sequence). CDR3 length equals 16 residues. DNA of the CDR3: TGTGCCAGCAGCTTGGAACAGTCTAGGGGGAACACTGAAGCTTTCTTT. It specifies CASSLEQSRGNTEAFF.

This chain links TRBV3-1 (or the pseudogene TRBV3-2) with TRBJ1-4, with TRBD1 matching 7 bases. CDR1 and CDR2 from the germline V gene are LGHDT and YNNKEL (reference sequence). The CDR3 is made up of 13 amino acids. With V trimmed by 3 bases and J by 5 bases, 0 bases remained unmatched. CDR3 protein: CASSQDRNEKLFF. As DNA, the CDR3 is TGTGCCAGCAGCCAGGACAGGAATGAAAAACTGTTTTTT.

The rearrangement links TRBV7-2 to TRBJ1-1; 8 positions match TRBD1. The V and J ends lost 5 bases and 2 bases, in that order; junction bases with no gene match: 10. The CDR3 spans 16 residues. Germline V gene lookup returns CDR1 SGHTA and CDR2 FQGNSA. For the CDR3, the DNA is TGTGCCAGCAGCGTCATTGCAGGGGGCCACAACACTGAAGCTTTCTTT. Encoded protein: CASSVIAGGHNTEAFF. Full variable domain (missing parts from reference TRBV7-2 and TRBJ1-1): GAGVSQSPSNKVTEKGKDVELRCDPISGHTALYWYRQSLGQGLEFLIYFQGNSAPDKSGLPSDRFSAERTGGSVSTLTIQRTQQEDSAVYLCASSVIAGGHNTEAFFGQGTRLTVV.

This chain uses TRBV7-6 with TRBJ2-2; a possible D gene is TRBD1 (6 bases). CDR3 size: 18 residues. The V gene's germline CDR1 is SGHVS and CDR2 FNYEAQ. Trimming removed 3 bases at V and 2 bases at J, with 19 bases between. CDR3 sequence: CASSFPLGAGANTGELFF. For the CDR3, the DNA is TGTGCCAGCAGCTTCCCATTGGGGGCAGGGGCCAACACCGGGGAGCTGTTTTTT.

The chain uses TRBV10-1 and TRBJ2-7; 12 positions match TRBD2. CDR3 length equals 18 residues. V shed 3 bases, J shed 0 bases, and the junction held 9 bases outside the gene matches. CDR1 and CDR2 from the germline V gene are WNHNN and SYGVQD (reference sequence). CDR3 nucleotides: TGCGCCAGCAGTGATCGCCTAGCGGGAGGGCCCCTCTCCTACGAGCAGTACTTC. This encodes CASSDRLAGGPLSYEQYF.

V and J are TRBV6-1 and TRBJ1-1; tentatively, D is TRBD1 (5 bases). The CDR3 contains 15 residues. Germline CDR1 is MNHNS and CDR2 is SASEGT. Trimming shortened V by 5 bases and J by 0 bases, and 13 bases separated the two germline ends. As DNA, the CDR3 is TGTGCCAGCAGTACAGGTGACAGTTTGAACACTGAAGCTTTCTTT. It specifies CASSTGDSLNTEAFF.